Listed here are 3 T cell receptor beta chains from one sample, sequenced in a study of control samples from healthy donors and cancer patients. Only in-frame clones appear in the TCRdb table, and some are missing; sequencing was by immunoSEQ multiplex PCR. The table records some 120,000 clones, around 89% of them present only once. The sample comprised blood. The receptors were gathered from a man aged 45-65 years in good health.

The sample holds a few counts of this clone. The rearrangement uses TRBV4-2 and TRBJ1-5; D may be TRBD1 (5 bases). The germline V gene has CDR1 LGHNA and CDR2 YNFKEQ. This CDR3 has 17 amino acids. The V end was cut by 0 bases, the J end by 0 bases, with 12 bases between. The CDR3 region is CASSQEGGAYSNQPQHF. The CDR3 region has the DNA TGTGCCAGCAGCCAAGAAGGAGGGGCATATAGCAATCAGCCCCAGCATTTT.

V gene TRBV5-1 combines with J gene TRBJ1-1; unclear D gene. In germline, CDR1 is SGHRS, CDR2 YFSETQ. This CDR3 comprises 14 residues. V was trimmed by 0 bases and J by 6 bases, leaving 12 bases between them. This chain's CDR3 is CASSLEPGVSEAFF. In DNA form, the CDR3 reads TGCGCCAGCAGCTTGGAGCCGGGCGTTTCTGAAGCTTTCTTT.

This sequence joins TRBV9 and TRBJ1-3; a possible D gene is TRBD1 (5 bases). The length of the CDR3 is 12 residues. Trimming stripped 2 bases from V and 6 bases from J, with 6 bases between. The germline gives CDR1 SGDLS, CDR2 YYNGEE. For the CDR3, the DNA is TGTGCCAGCAGCGTCAGGGAAAACACCATATATTTT. Amino acids: CASSVRENTIYF.